Listed here are 27 T cell receptor beta chains from one sample, sequenced in a study of blood T cell repertoires in COVID-19. Profiled with immunoSEQ multiplex PCR; TCRdb holds only in-frame clones, not every one. The profile shows 90,000 to 100,000 clones, around nine tenths of them singletons. Sample: peripheral blood. These receptor sequences come from a man aged 45-65 years with acute or convalescent COVID-19.

The chain uses TRBV2 and TRBJ1-2; 7 positions match TRBD1. The trim removed 6 bases at V and 8 bases at J, leaving 12 bases unmatched. The CDR3 has 14 residues. Germline loops: CDR1 SNHLY, CDR2 FYNNEI. The DNA of the CDR3 is TGTGCCAGCAGGTCCGGGACAGCCAATTGGGGCTACACCTTC. This translates into CASRSGTANWGYTF. Using reference TRBV2 and TRBJ1-2 for the parts outside the CDR3, the full variable domain is EPEVTQTPSHQVTQMGQEVILRCVPISNHLYFYWYRQILGQKVEFLVSFYNNEISEKSEIFDDQFSVERPDGSNFTLKIRSTKLEDSAMYFCASRSGTANWGYTFGSGTRLTVV.

The CDR3 coding sequence is TGTGCCAGCAGCTCCAGGGGAAGGGATAACTCCTACGAGCAGTACTTC. This encodes CASSSRGRDNSYEQYF. This chain joins TRBV13 and TRBJ2-7, with D possibly TRBD1 on 6 matching bases. Germline lookup yields CDR1 PRHDT and CDR2 FYEKMQ (reference sequence). The length of the CDR3 is 16 residues. V was shortened by 4 bases and J by 0 bases, with 16 bases between the two germline ends.

The chain couples TRBV9 to TRBJ2-1; TRBD1 aligns across 9 bases. Trimming at V came to 0 bases and at J to 6 bases, leaving 7 bases not matched to a gene. The germline V gene encodes CDR1 SGDLS and CDR2 YYNGEE. This CDR3 contains 16 residues. CDR3 loop: CASSVVMGQGFNEQFF. The CDR3 nucleotides read TGTGCCAGCAGCGTAGTAATGGGACAGGGATTCAATGAGCAGTTCTTC.

This chain connects TRBV27 to TRBJ2-7; tentatively, D is TRBD1 (6 bases). V was cut by 7 bases and J by 0 bases, with 19 bases left in between. The CDR3 loop spans 16 amino acids. Germline V gene data show CDR1 as MNHEY and CDR2 as SMNVEV (reference sequence). DNA of the CDR3: TGTGCCAGCACTCCAAGAGGAACAGGGCACTCCTACGAGCAGTACTTC. Its protein is CASTPRGTGHSYEQYF.

This rearrangement joins TRBV12-5 to TRBJ1-1, with D tentatively TRBD1 (5 bases). This CDR3 spans 12 amino acids. Germline CDR1 is LGHNT and CDR2 is FRNRAP. The V and J ends lost 9 bases and 4 bases respectively, with 12 bases between them. The CDR3 coding sequence is TGTGCTAGCACCCAGGGAGGCACTGAAGCTTTCTTT. As protein: CASTQGGTEAFF. Full variable domain (rest looked up from reference TRBV12-5 and TRBJ1-1): DARVTQTPRHKVTEMGQEVTMRCQPILGHNTVFWYRQTMMQGLELLAYFRNRAPLDDSGMPKDRFSAEMPDATLATLKIQPSEPRDSAVYFCASTQGGTEAFFGQGTRLTVV.

The gene calls are TRBV11-2 and TRBJ2-1, with a tentative D call TRBD2 (6 bases). Trimming stripped 1 base from V and 4 bases from J, with 11 bases between. The germline V gene has CDR1 SGHAT and CDR2 FQNNGV. The CDR3 length is 15 residues. CDR3 in amino acids: CASSLAGVGYNEQFF. The CDR3 DNA follows: TGTGCCAGCAGCTTAGCGGGAGTCGGGTACAATGAGCAGTTCTTC.

This chain joins TRBV5-4 and TRBJ2-2; TRBD2 aligns across 13 bases. Trimming cost V 1 base and J 2 bases; bases outside gene matches: 5. The CDR3 covers 18 residues. Germline V gene data show CDR1 as SGHNT and CDR2 as YYREEE (reference sequence). In DNA, the CDR3 is TGTGCCAGCAGCTTGCGCCGGACTAGCGGGAGCAACACCGGGGAGCTGTTTTTT. It specifies CASSLRRTSGSNTGELFF.

The chain employs TRBV19 and TRBJ2-5; 7 nucleotides agree with TRBD2. Germline V gene sequence: CDR1 LNHDA, CDR2 SQIVND (reference sequence). J lost 2 bases, V lost 10 bases, and 10 bases had no gene match. CDR3 size: 14 residues. As DNA, the CDR3 is TGTGCCACCACAAACAGCGGGGTACAAGAGACCCAGTACTTC. It is translated as CATTNSGVQETQYF.

The V gene is TRBV7-2, the J gene TRBJ1-3; tentative D call: TRBD1 (5 bases). The CDR3 is 16 residues long. Germline V gives CDR1 SGHTA, CDR2 FQGNSA. Trimming shortened V by 0 bases and J by 4 bases, and 13 bases separated the two germline ends. DNA for the CDR3: TGTGCCAGCAGCTTAGCCGGGACTCCCGGAGGAAACACCATATATTTT. This translates into CASSLAGTPGGNTIYF.

The CDR3 spells CASSVTSRSRKVYNEQFF. CDR3 coding DNA: TGTGCCAGCAGCGTAACTAGCCGAAGCCGAAAGGTCTACAATGAGCAGTTCTTC. The chain carries TRBV9 and TRBJ2-1; tentatively, D is TRBD2 (6 bases). The germline V gene encodes CDR1 SGDLS and CDR2 YYNGEE. This CDR3 is built from 18 residues. V lost 1 base and J 3 bases, leaving 20 bases between the germline ends.

The chain is built from TRBV24-1 and TRBJ2-7, with TRBD2 matching over 10 bases. CDR3 length: 15 residues. Trimming at V came to 4 bases and at J to 6 bases, leaving 8 bases not matched to a gene. Germline lookup yields CDR1 KGHDR and CDR2 SFDVKD. The CDR3 DNA reads TGTGCCACCAGTGACGATCTAGCGGGAGTTCGCGAGCAGTACTTC. Amino acids: CATSDDLAGVREQYF.

This chain uses TRBV7-2 with TRBJ2-1; 14 positions match TRBD2. CDR3 size: 19 residues. J was trimmed by 1 base and V by 1 base; bases with no gene match: 6. CDR1 and CDR2 from the germline V gene are SGHTA and FQGNSA. CDR3 nucleotides: TGTGCCAGCAGCTTAGGACTAGCGGGAGGGGAGGGGTCCTACAATGAGCAGTTCTTC. Protein: CASSLGLAGGEGSYNEQFF. Full variable domain (remainder filled in from reference TRBV7-2 and TRBJ2-1): GAGVSQSPSNKVTEKGKDVELRCDPISGHTALYWYRQSLGQGLEFLIYFQGNSAPDKSGLPSDRFSAERTGGSVSTLTIQRTQQEDSAVYLCASSLGLAGGEGSYNEQFFGPGTRLTVL.

The chain has TRBV5-1 and TRBJ1-5, with D maybe TRBD1 (6 bases). Germline V gives CDR1 SGHRS, CDR2 YFSETQ. The CDR3 is made up of 12 amino acids. Between the trimmed V and J ends, which lost 8 bases and 5 bases, there was a span of 11 bases. The CDR3 sequence is CARTGYYQPQHF. The CDR3 DNA is TGCGCCAGAACAGGGTATTATCAGCCCCAGCATTTT.

The V and J genes are TRBV5-6 and TRBJ1-1; TRBD1 might be the D (6 bases). CDR3 size: 15 residues. The V end was cut by 7 bases, the J end by 4 bases, with 20 bases between. CDR1 and CDR2 (germline): SGHDT, YYEEEE. CDR3 DNA sequence: TGTGCCAGCTTCTTGCGGGGGGCCGGGAGCACTGAAGCTTTCTTT. It specifies CASFLRGAGSTEAFF.

This chain links TRBV6-1 with TRBJ1-2, with 7 bases matching TRBD1. From germline, CDR1 is MNHNS and CDR2 SASEGT. The CDR3 runs to 15 residues. Unmatched junction bases numbered 9, after V lost 3 bases and J lost 5 bases. CDR3 region: CASSDPGGGSYGYTF. CDR3 sequence (DNA): TGTGCCAGCAGTGACCCGGGAGGGGGCTCGTATGGCTACACCTTC.

The chain carries TRBV5-1 and TRBJ1-6, with 9 bases fitting TRBD1. The germline V gene has CDR1 SGHRS and CDR2 YFSETQ. The CDR3 loop spans 14 amino acids. With 3 bases clipped from V and 10 bases from J, the junction kept 5 bases outside the gene matches. The CDR3 bases are TGCGCCAGCAGCTCGGCGACAGGGGGGTCACCCCTCCACTTT. This sequence encodes CASSSATGGSPLHF.

V gene TRBV29-1 combines with J gene TRBJ2-7; TRBD1 matches at 8 bases. This CDR3 comprises 11 residues. J was trimmed by 5 bases and V by 6 bases; bases with no gene match: 3. CDR1 is SQVTM, CDR2 ANQGSEA, per germline. This CDR3 is CSVDRGHEQYF. The CDR3 nucleotides are TGCAGCGTAGACAGGGGCCACGAGCAGTACTTC.

The rearrangement joins TRBV4-2 to TRBJ2-1; the match to TRBD2 covers 11 bases. CDR1 LGHNA and CDR2 YNFKEQ come from the germline V gene. This CDR3 contains 14 residues. The junction had 0 bases not matched to a gene; V was cut back by 4 bases and J by 4 bases. The CDR3 coding sequence is TGTGCCAGCAGCCCTAGCGGGAGGTACAATGAGCAGTTCTTC. Its translation: CASSPSGRYNEQFF.

The chain joins TRBV28 to TRBJ1-5; 7 bases fit TRBD1. The trim removed 9 bases at V and 0 bases at J, leaving 5 bases unmatched. This CDR3 has 14 amino acids. CDR1 and CDR2 from the germline V gene are MDHEN and SYDVKM. CDR3 residues: CASGTAISNQPQHF. CDR3 in DNA: TGTGCCAGTGGGACAGCCATTAGCAATCAGCCCCAGCATTTT.

The V call is TRBV19, the J call TRBJ1-1; D gene ambiguous. The CDR3 totals 15 residues. Per germline, CDR1 LNHDA and CDR2 SQIVND (reference sequence). The ends were cut back, 2 bases at V and 0 bases at J, with 10 bases in the middle. CDR3 DNA sequence: TGTGCCAGTAGTATATATGGCACGTTGAACACTGAAGCTTTCTTT. Encoded protein: CASSIYGTLNTEAFF.

J is TRBJ2-7 and V is TRBV6-6; 7 nucleotides match TRBD2. V dropped 2 bases and J dropped 0; count of bases not matched to a gene: 4. CDR3 length equals 15 residues. Germline V gene sequence: CDR1 MNHNY, CDR2 SVGAGI (reference sequence). The CDR3 loop is CASSYGGEISYEQYF. The CDR3 bases are TGTGCCAGCAGTTACGGGGGGGAAATCTCCTACGAGCAGTACTTC.

This rearrangement joins TRBV11-2 to TRBJ2-1; TRBD2 is a possible D gene (5 bases). V lost 2 bases, J lost 4 bases, and 18 bases lay in between. The germline V gene encodes CDR1 SGHAT and CDR2 FQNNGV. CDR3 size: 17 residues. The CDR3 is CASSLFASPTGYNEQFF. For the CDR3, the DNA is TGTGCCAGCAGCTTATTCGCTAGCCCCACGGGTTACAATGAGCAGTTCTTC.

J is TRBJ2-7 and V is TRBV3-1 (or the pseudogene TRBV3-2), with D possibly matching TRBD2 (5 bases). This CDR3 region has 16 residues. V was shortened by 8 bases and J by 7 bases, with 27 bases between the two germline ends. Germline V CDR1 and CDR2: LGHDT, YNNKEL (reference sequence). CDR3 in DNA: TGTGCCAGCGCCATTAGGTCGACTGCGGGTCAAGGGGAGCAGTACTTC. This gives the protein CASAIRSTAGQGEQYF.

The chain carries TRBV10-3 and TRBJ2-2; TRBD2 might be the D (6 bases). Trimming left V 11 bases short and J 1 base short, with 11 bases between. Germline CDR1 ENHRY, CDR2 SYGVKD. This CDR3 spans 13 amino acids. Here the CDR3 DNA reads TGTGCCGTCCTGGGACTGAACACCGGGGAGCTGTTTTTT. Amino acids: CAVLGLNTGELFF.

The rearrangement uses TRBV10-2 and TRBJ2-3, with 9 positions matching TRBD2. The CDR3 contains 17 residues. Trimming took 2 bases from V and 5 from J; bases not matched to a gene: 11. The germline V gene has CDR1 WSHSY and CDR2 SAAADI. CDR3 bases: TGCGCCAGCAGTGAGCCACTTGTAGCGGGAGAGGGAGATACGCAGTATTTT. The encoded protein is CASSEPLVAGEGDTQYF.

V is TRBV3-1 (or the pseudogene TRBV3-2) and J is TRBJ2-1; 7 bases line up with TRBD2. Germline V gene sequence: CDR1 LGHDT, CDR2 YNNKEL (reference sequence). This CDR3 comprises 14 residues. The V segment lost 2 bases and the J segment 9 bases; nucleotides outside the gene matches: 7. The CDR3 protein is CASSQRLARVEQFF. In DNA, the CDR3 is TGTGCCAGCAGCCAAAGACTAGCAAGGGTTGAGCAGTTCTTC.

The rearrangement links TRBV3-1 (or the pseudogene TRBV3-2) to TRBJ1-1; TRBD1 might be the D (6 bases). The germline V and J ends were trimmed by 0 bases and 1 base, with 18 bases remaining between them. CDR3 length: 18 amino acids. Germline V gives CDR1 LGHDT, CDR2 YNNKEL (reference sequence). CDR3 in DNA: TGTGCCAGCAGCCAAGATCGACAGGCCCCGAGGGCGAACACTGAAGCTTTCTTT. This sequence encodes CASSQDRQAPRANTEAFF.